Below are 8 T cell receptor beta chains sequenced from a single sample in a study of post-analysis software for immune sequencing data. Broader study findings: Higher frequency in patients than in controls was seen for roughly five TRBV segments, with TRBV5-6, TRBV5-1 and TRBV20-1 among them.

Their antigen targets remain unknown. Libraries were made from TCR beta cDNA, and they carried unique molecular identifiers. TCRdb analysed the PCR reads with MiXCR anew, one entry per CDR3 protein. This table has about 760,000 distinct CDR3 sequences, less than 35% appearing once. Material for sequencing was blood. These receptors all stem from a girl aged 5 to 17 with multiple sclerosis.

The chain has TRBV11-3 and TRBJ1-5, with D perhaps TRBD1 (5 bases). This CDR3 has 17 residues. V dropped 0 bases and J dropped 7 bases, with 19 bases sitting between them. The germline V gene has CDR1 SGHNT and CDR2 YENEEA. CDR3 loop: CASSLDSKPAGKQPQHF. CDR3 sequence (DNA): TGTGCCAGCAGCTTAGATTCTAAGCCGGCAGGGAAACAGCCCCAGCATTTT.

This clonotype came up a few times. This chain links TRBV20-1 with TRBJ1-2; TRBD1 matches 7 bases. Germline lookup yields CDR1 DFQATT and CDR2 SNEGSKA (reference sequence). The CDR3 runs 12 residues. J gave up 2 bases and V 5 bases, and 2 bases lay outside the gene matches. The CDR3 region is CSAPGQNYGYTF. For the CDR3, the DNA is TGCAGTGCTCCGGGACAGAACTATGGCTACACCTTC.

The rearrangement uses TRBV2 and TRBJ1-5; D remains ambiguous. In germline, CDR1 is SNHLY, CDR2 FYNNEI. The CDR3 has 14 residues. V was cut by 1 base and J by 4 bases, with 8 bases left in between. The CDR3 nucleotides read TGTGCCAGCAGTGAAGTATCGGAGAATCAGCCCCAGCATTTT. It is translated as CASSEVSENQPQHF.

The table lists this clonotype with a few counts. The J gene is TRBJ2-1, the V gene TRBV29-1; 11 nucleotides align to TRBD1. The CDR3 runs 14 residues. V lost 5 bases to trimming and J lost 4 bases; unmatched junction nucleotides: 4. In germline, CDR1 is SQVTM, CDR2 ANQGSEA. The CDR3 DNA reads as TGCAGCGTTAGGACAGGGGGCAGGTACAATGAGCAGTTCTTC. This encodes CSVRTGGRYNEQFF.

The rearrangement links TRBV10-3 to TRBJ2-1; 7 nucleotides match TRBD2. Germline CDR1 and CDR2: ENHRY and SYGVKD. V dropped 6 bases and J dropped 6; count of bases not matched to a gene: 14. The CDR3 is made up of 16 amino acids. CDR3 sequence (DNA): TGTGCCATCAGGACCAGAGGGGAGGGCAGGGCCAATGAGCAGTTCTTC. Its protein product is CAIRTRGEGRANEQFF.

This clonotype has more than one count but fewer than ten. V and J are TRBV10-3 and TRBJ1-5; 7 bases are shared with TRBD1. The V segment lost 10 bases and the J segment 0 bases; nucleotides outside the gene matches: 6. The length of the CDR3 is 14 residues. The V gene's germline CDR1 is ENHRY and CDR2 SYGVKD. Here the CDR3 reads CATLRDSSNQPQHF. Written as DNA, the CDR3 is TGTGCCACCCTAAGGGACAGTAGCAATCAGCCCCAGCATTTT.

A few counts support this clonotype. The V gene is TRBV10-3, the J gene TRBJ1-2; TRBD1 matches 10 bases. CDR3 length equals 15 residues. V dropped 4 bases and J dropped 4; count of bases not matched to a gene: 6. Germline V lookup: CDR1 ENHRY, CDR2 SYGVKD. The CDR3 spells CAISARDRGSYGYTF. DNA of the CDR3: TGTGCCATCAGTGCGAGGGACAGGGGTAGCTATGGCTACACCTTC.

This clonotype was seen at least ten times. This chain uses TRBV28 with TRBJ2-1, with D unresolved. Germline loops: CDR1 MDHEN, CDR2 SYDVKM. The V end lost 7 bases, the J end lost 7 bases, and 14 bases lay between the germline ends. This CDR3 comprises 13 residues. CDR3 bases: TGTGCCAGCACCATCGGCCAAGGGAATGAGCAGTTCTTC. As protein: CASTIGQGNEQFF.